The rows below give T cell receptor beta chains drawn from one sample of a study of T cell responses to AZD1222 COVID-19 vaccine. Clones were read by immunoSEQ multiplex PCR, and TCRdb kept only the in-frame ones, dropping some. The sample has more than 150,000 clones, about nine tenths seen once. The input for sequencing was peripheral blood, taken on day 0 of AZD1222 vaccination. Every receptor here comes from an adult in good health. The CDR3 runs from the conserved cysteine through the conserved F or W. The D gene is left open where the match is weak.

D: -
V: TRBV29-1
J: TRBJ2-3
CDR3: CSVDSRQKGTDTQYF
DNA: TGCAGCGTTGACTCTAGGCAAAAGGGGACAGATACGCAGTATTTT

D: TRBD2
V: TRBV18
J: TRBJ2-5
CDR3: CASSPRSGRIETQYF
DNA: TGTGCCAGCTCACCACGAAGCGGGAGGATAGAGACCCAGTACTTC

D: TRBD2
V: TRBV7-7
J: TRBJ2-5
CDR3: CASSLGRSAGRAQETQYF
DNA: TGTGCTAGCAGCTTAGGCCGATCGGCGGGGAGGGCCCAAGAGACCCAGTACTTC

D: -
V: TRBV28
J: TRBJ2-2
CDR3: CASSQRTASNTGELFF
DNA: TGTGCCAGCAGTCAACGGACAGCGTCGAACACCGGGGAGCTGTTTTTT

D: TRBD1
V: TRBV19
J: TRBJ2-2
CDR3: CASSTRTGPNTGELFF
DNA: TGTGCCAGTAGTACCCGGACAGGGCCGAACACCGGGGAGCTGTTTTTT

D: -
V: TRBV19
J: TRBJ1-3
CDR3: CASSRGDSGNTIYF
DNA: TGTGCCAGTAGCAGGGGAGACTCTGGAAACACCATATATTTT

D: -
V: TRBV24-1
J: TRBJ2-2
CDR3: CATSAVQAQYTGELFF
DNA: TGTGCCACCAGTGCAGTCCAGGCTCAGTACACCGGGGAGCTGTTTTTT

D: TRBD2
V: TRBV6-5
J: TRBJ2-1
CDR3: CASSRSREASGEQFF
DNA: TGTGCCAGCAGTCGCAGCCGGGAGGCGTCGGGTGAGCAGTTCTTC

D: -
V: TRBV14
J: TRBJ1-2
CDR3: CASSQDDRNGYTF
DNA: TGTGCCAGCAGCCAAGATGACCGCAATGGCTACACCTTC

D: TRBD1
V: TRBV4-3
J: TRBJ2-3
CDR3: CASSQGRQDRGADTQYF
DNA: TGCGCCAGCAGCCAAGGAAGGCAGGACAGGGGAGCAGATACGCAGTATTTT

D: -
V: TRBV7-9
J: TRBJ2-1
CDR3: CASSLAGHRDSGYNEQFF
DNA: TGTGCCAGCAGCTTAGCAGGACACCGGGACAGCGGGTACAATGAGCAGTTCTTC

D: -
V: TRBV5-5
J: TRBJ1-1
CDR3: CASSGRTRSTEAFF
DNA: TGTGCCAGCTCTGGGCGAACTCGGTCCACTGAAGCTTTCTTT